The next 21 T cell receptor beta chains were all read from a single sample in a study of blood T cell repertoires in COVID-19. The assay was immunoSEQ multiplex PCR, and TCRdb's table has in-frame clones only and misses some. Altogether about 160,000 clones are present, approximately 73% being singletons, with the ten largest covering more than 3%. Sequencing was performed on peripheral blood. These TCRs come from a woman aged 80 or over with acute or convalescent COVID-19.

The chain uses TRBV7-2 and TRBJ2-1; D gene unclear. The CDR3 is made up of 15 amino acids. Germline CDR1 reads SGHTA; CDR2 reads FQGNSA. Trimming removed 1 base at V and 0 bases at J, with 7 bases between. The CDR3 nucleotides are TGTGCCAGCAGCTTAGTCGGTAGCTCCTACAATGAGCAGTTCTTC. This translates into CASSLVGSSYNEQFF.

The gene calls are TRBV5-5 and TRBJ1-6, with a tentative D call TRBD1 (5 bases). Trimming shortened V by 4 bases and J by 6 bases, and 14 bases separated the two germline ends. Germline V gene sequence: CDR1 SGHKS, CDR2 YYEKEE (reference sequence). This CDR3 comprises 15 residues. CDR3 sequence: CASSLGGSANSPLHF. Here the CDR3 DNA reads TGTGCCAGCAGCCTCGGGGGGTCAGCTAATTCACCCCTCCACTTT.

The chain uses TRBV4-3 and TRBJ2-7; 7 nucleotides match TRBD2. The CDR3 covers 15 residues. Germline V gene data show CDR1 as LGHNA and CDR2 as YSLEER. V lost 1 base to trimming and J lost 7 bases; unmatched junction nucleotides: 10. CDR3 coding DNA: TGCGCCAGCAGCCAAGGGGGAGGGGCTACTACGGAGCAGTACTTC. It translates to CASSQGGGATTEQYF.

CDR3 nucleotides: TGTGCCACCTCAGAGGAGTGGATAGCGGGGTACAATGAGCAGTTCTTC. This encodes CATSEEWIAGYNEQFF. V is TRBV5-4 and J is TRBJ2-1, with TRBD2 matching over 8 bases. This CDR3 region has 16 residues. CDR1 and CDR2 from the germline V gene are SGHNT and YYREEE (reference sequence). V lost 9 bases and J lost 4; bases outside the gene matches: 15.

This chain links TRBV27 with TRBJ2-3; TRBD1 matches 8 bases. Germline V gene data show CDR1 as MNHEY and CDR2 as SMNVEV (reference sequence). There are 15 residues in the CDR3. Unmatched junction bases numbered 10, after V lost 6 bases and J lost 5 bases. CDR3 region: CASRVDRVEGDTQYF. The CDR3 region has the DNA TGTGCCAGCAGGGTGGACAGGGTGGAAGGAGATACGCAGTATTTT.

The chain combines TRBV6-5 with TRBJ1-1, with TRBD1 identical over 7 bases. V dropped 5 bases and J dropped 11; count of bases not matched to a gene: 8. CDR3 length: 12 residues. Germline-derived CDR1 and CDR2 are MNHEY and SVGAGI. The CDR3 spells CASSIRQGEAFF. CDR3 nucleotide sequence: TGTGCCAGCAGTATCAGACAGGGCGAGGCTTTCTTT.

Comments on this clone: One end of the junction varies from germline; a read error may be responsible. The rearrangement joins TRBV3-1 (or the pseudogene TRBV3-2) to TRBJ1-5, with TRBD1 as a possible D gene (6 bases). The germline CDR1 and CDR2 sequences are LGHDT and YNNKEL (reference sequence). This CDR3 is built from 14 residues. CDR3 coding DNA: TGTGCCAGCAGCTCAACAGGGTTCAATCAGCTCCAGCATTTT. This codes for CASSSTGFNQLQHF.

CDR3 loop: CASSSMLGQGTGYNEQFF. The CDR3 bases are TGTGCCAGCAGTTCTATGTTGGGACAGGGTACCGGTTACAATGAGCAGTTCTTC. V and J are TRBV6-2 or TRBV6-3 and TRBJ2-1; 9 nucleotides line up with TRBD1. Germline V gene lookup returns CDR1 MNHEY and CDR2 SVGEGT. Trimming cost V 4 bases and J 4 bases; bases outside gene matches: 14. The CDR3 consists of 18 residues.

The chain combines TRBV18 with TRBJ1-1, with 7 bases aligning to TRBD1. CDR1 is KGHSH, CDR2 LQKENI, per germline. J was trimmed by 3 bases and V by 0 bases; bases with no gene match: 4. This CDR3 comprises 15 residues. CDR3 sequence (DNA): TGTGCCAGCTCACCACCGACAGGGATATACACTGAAGCTTTCTTT. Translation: CASSPPTGIYTEAFF.

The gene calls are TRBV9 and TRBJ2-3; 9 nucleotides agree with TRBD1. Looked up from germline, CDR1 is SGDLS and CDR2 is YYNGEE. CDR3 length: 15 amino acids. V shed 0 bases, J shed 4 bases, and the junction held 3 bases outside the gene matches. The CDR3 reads CASSVEQGASDTQYF. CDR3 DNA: TGTGCCAGCAGCGTAGAACAGGGGGCATCAGATACGCAGTATTTT.

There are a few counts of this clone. This CDR3 reads CASSREGLAGGIVGTDTQYF. CDR3 nucleotides: TGTGCCAGCAGCCGAGAGGGACTAGCGGGAGGAATTGTGGGCACAGATACGCAGTATTTT. The chain links TRBV4-2 to TRBJ2-3, with 15 bases identical to TRBD2. Germline V gives CDR1 LGHNA, CDR2 YNFKEQ. This CDR3 region has 20 residues. Unmatched junction bases numbered 12, after V lost 4 bases and J lost 1 base.

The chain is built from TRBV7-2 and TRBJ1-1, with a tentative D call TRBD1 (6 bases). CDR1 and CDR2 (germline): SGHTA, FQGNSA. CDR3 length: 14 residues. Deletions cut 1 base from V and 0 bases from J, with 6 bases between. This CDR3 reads CASSLGTVNTEAFF. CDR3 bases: TGTGCCAGCAGCTTAGGGACAGTGAACACTGAAGCTTTCTTT. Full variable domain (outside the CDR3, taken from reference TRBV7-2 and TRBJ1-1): GAGVSQSPSNKVTEKGKDVELRCDPISGHTALYWYRQSLGQGLEFLIYFQGNSAPDKSGLPSDRFSAERTGGSVSTLTIQRTQQEDSAVYLCASSLGTVNTEAFFGQGTRLTVV.

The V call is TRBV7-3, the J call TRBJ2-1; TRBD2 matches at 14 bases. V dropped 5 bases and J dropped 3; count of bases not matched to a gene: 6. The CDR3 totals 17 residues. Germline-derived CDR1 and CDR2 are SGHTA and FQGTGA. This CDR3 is CASSVTSGGAYYNEQFF. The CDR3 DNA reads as TGTGCCAGCAGCGTGACTAGCGGGGGGGCCTACTACAATGAGCAGTTCTTC. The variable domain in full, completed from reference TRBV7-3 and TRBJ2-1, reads GAGVSQTPSNKVTEKGKYVELRCDPISGHTALYWYRQSLGQGPEFLIYFQGTGAADDSGLPNDRFFAVRPEGSVSTLKIQRTERGDSAVYLCASSVTSGGAYYNEQFFGPGTRLTVL.

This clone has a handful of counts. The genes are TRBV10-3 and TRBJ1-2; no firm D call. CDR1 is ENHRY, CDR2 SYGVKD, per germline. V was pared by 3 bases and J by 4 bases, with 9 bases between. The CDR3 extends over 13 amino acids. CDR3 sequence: CAISDNSFYGYTF. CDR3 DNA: TGTGCCATCAGTGATAATAGTTTCTATGGCTACACCTTC.

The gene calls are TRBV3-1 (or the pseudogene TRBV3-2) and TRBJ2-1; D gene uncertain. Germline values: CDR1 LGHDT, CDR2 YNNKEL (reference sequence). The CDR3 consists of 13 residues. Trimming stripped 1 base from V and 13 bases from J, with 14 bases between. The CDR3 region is CASSQAGENGQFF. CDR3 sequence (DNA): TGTGCCAGCAGCCAAGCCGGAGAGAACGGCCAGTTCTTC.

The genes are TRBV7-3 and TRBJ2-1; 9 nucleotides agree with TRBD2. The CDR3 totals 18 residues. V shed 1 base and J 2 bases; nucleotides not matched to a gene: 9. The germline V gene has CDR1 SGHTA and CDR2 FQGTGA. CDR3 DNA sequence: TGTGCCAGCAGCTTAAGGGGTGCTAGCGGGACCACCTACAATGAGCAGTTCTTC. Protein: CASSLRGASGTTYNEQFF.

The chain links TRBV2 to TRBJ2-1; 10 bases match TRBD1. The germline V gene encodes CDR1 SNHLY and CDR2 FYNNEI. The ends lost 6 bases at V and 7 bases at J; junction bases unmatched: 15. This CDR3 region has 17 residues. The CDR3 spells CASREWGTGANQNEQFF. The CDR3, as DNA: TGTGCCAGCAGAGAATGGGGGACAGGGGCGAACCAAAATGAGCAGTTCTTC.

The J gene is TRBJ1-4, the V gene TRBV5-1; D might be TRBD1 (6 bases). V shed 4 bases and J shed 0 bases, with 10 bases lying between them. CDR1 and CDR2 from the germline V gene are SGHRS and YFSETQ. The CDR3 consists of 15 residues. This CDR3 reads CASSTGYATNEKLFF. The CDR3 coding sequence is TGCGCCAGCAGCACAGGGTATGCAACTAATGAAAAACTGTTTTTT.

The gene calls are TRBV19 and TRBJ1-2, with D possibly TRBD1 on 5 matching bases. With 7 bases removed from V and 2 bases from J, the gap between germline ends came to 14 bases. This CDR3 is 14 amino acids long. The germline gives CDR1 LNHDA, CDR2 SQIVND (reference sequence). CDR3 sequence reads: CASISGTGNYGYTF. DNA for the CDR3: TGTGCCAGTATTAGCGGGACCGGGAACTATGGCTACACCTTC. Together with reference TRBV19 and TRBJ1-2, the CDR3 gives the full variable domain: DGGITQSPKYLFRKEGQNVTLSCEQNLNHDAMYWYRQDPGQGLRLIYYSQIVNDFQKGDIAEGYSVSREKKESFPLTVTSAQKNPTAFYLCASISGTGNYGYTFGSGTRLTVV.

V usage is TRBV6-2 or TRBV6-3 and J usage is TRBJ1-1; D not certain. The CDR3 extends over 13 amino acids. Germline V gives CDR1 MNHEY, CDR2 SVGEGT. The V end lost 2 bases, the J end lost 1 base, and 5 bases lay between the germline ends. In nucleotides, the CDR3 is TGTGCCAGCAGTTACCAACAGAACACTGAAGCTTTCTTT. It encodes CASSYQQNTEAFF.

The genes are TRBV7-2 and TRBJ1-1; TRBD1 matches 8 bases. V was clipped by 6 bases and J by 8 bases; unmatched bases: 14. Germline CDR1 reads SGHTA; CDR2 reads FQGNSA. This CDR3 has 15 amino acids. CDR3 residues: CASSYIMVGQGEAFF. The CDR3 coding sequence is TGTGCCAGCAGTTACATTATGGTAGGACAGGGCGAAGCTTTCTTT.